These T cell receptor beta chains were read from a single sample in a study of T cell responses to AZD1222 COVID-19 vaccine. Profiling relied on immunoSEQ multiplex PCR, and the TCRdb table lists in-frame clones only, not all of them. The sample has 150,000 or so clones, around 94% seen once. The material was peripheral blood, obtained 28 days after the second AZD1222 dose. These receptors came from an adult who received the AZD1222 COVID-19 vaccine. Each CDR3 is given with its conserved first and last residue. D genes are given only for firm matches.

>TRBV19|NA|TRBJ1-2
TGTGCCAGTAGTCCAGGGGACTATGGCTACACCTTC
CASSPGDYGYTF
>TRBV18|NA|TRBJ2-7
TGTGCCAGCTCAGCGACAGCCGAAACCTACGAGCAGTACTTC
CASSATAETYEQYF
>TRBV28|NA|TRBJ1-2
TGTGCCAGCAGTTTATTCGGGCAGCCGACAACTCATGGCTACACCTTC
CASSLFGQPTTHGYTF
>TRBV7-6|NA|TRBJ2-1
TGTGCCAGCAGCACCCAGGGGGGGACTAGTTTTATTGAGCAGTTCTTC
CASSTQGGTSFIEQFF
>TRBV5-1|TRBD1|TRBJ2-1
TGCGCCAGCAGCTTGTCACAGGGACAGGTGGTAACTGGAACTTACAATGAGCAGTTCTTC
CASSLSQGQVVTGTYNEQFF
>TRBV7-9|NA|TRBJ1-1
TGTGCCAGCAGCCGTGAAGGGGGATCTGAAGCTTTCTTT
CASSREGGSEAFF
>TRBV6-5|NA|TRBJ1-1
TGTGCCAGCAGTTACGGTCAGAGGAACACTGAAGCTTTCTTT
CASSYGQRNTEAFF
>TRBV27|NA|TRBJ2-3
TGTGCCAGCAGTTTAATACAGTTAGGACCCTCGAGCACAGATACGCAGTATTTT
CASSLIQLGPSSTDTQYF
>TRBV6-5|NA|TRBJ2-7
TGTGCCAGCAGGGCGAGCTACGAGCAGTACTTC
CASRASYEQYF
>TRBV6-5|NA|TRBJ2-1
TGTGCCAGCTTTTCTAGCGACTCTTTATACAATGAGCAGTTCTTC
CASFSSDSLYNEQFF
>TRBV14|TRBD1|TRBJ1-6
TGTGCCAGCAGCCAAGATAGGGGGACAGGCGTAAATTCACCCCTCCACTTT
CASSQDRGTGVNSPLHF
>TRBV19|NA|TRBJ1-1
TGTGCCAGTAGAGAGTGGACACCGAACACTGAAGCTTTCTTT
CASREWTPNTEAFF
>TRBV5-1|NA|TRBJ2-3
TGCGCCAGCAGCACGGCTACCACCACAGATACGCAGTATTTT
CASSTATTTDTQYF